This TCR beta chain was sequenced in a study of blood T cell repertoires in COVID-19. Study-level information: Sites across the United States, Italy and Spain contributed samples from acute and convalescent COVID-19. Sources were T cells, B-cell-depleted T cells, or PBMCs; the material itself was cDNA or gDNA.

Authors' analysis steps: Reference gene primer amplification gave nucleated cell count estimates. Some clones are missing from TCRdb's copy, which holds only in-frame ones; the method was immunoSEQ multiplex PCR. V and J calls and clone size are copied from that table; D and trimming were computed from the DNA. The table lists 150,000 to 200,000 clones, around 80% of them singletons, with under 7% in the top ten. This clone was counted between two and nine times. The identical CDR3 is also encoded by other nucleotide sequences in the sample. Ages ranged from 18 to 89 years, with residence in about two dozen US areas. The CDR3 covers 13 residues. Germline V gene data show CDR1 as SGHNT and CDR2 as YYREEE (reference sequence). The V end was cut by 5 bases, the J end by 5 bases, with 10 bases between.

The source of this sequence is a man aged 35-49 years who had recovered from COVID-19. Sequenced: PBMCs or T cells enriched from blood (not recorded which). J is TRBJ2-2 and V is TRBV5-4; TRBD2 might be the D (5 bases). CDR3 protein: CASSRGETGELFF. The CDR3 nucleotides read TGTGCCAGCAGTCGGGGAGAGACCGGGGAGCTGTTTTTT.